The following is a T cell receptor (beta chain) sequence with its context. The team ran DNA from unsorted PBMCs on ten immunoSEQ deep assay plates for sequencing. The data were produced by immunoSEQ multiplex PCR, yet TCRdb's version contains in-frame clones alone and is incomplete. In the table there are 490,000 or so clones, 70% to 85% of which are singletons. This CDR3 is 13 amino acids long. V lost 8 bases and J lost 2, with 13 bases in between. The germline V gene encodes CDR1 MDHEN and CDR2 SYDVKM. Genomic DNA from unsorted samples was obtained from 80 million to 100 million PBMCs (per sample). This specimen belongs to a study of shared clonotypes between healthy human individuals.

This chain uses TRBV28 with TRBJ2-7; D assignment may be TRBD1 or TRBD2 (6 bases each). This receptor was identified in a woman between 35 and 50 years old in good health. Some clones in this sample may be carry-over from other donors' samples. Sequencing was carried out using PBMCs. CDR3 nucleotides: TGTGCCAGCTCGACGGGGGCCACCTACGAGCAGTACTTC. This encodes CASSTGATYEQYF.